One sample yielded the 3 T cell receptor beta chains listed below, sequenced in a study of CD8+ T cells in alopecia areata. Extracted RNA was reverse transcribed, and the resulting cDNA served as sequencing template. The method was immunoSEQ multiplex PCR; TCRdb's version includes in-frame clones alone and lacks a portion of them. The sample gives about 150,000 clones, around 47% of which show up once; approximately 6.8% is in the top ten. Sequenced: CD4+ T cells sorted from blood. The receptors originated from a human donor with alopecia areata.

The chain links TRBV7-9 to TRBJ1-1; possible D gene TRBD1, 6 bases. Germline V lookup: CDR1 SEHNR, CDR2 FQNEAQ (reference sequence). This CDR3 has 14 residues. V lost 2 bases to trimming and J lost 7 bases, with 14 bases between them. The CDR3 region is CASSLIGGGVEAFF. CDR3 coding DNA: TGTGCCAGCAGCTTAATAGGAGGGGGAGTTGAAGCTTTCTTT.

The chain employs TRBV2 and TRBJ2-7; D gene ambiguous. Germline V CDR1 and CDR2: SNHLY, FYNNEI. The CDR3 has 11 amino acids. With 5 bases removed from V and 4 bases from J, the gap between germline ends came to 6 bases. The CDR3 DNA reads as TGTGCCAGCAGTCCATCGTACGAGCAGTACTTC. It translates to CASSPSYEQYF.

This clone was picked up one time. The V call is TRBV30, the J call TRBJ1-2; no clear D. Looked up from germline, CDR1 is GTSNPN and CDR2 is SVGIG (reference sequence). The length of the CDR3 is 14 residues. Deletions cut 2 bases from V and 2 bases from J, with 12 bases between. CDR3 in DNA: TGTGCCTGGAGTATTCGACGAGTGAACTATGGCTACACCTTC. It yields the protein CAWSIRRVNYGYTF.